The source of this T cell receptor beta chain is a study of blood T cell repertoires in COVID-19 (dated by TCRdb to about 2020). Study-level background: Samples from collaborators originated in the United States, Italy and Spain and spanned both the acute and convalescent phases of COVID-19. The material from the prospective study consisted of cDNA or gDNA derived from T cells, B-cell-depleted T cells, or PBMCs. The dataset comprised deeply sampled blood TCRbeta repertoires from subjects exposed to, actively infected with, or recovered from COVID-19. The repertoires were released in a freely available public database intended as a resource for research on the immune response to SARS-CoV-2. Samples were obtained from the ongoing ImmuneRACE study (first 160 participants) and from 1,254 subjects provided by 6 global collaborators. The sample metadata nearly always contained a de-identified subject ID, COVID-19 status, age in years and sex. HLA class I and class II types, where available, came from metadata supplied by the sample provider rather than from assay-based typing. The study at large found these results: The amount of clinical and demographic metadata varied by source and participant and was provided uncurated.

The immunoSEQ Assay, a bias-controlled multiplex PCR, was used to amplify TCRbeta CDR3 regions from genomic DNA. The original methods were these. The number of nucleated cells in each sample was estimated by amplification of reference gene primers within the assay. Sequence reads were collapsed and filtered to measure the absolute abundance of every unique TCRbeta CDR3 rearrangement. For each sample, productive Simpson clonality was calculated by taking the square root of Simpson's diversity index across productive rearrangements. TCRdb retrieved this table from immuneACCESS and kept in-frame rearrangements only. Not all clones are present; in checked studies, unresolved V genes account for under half, and no reason is known for the remainder. D and trimming were read from the DNA, whereas the V and J calls and clone size are those reported in that table. The sample includes 280,000 or so clones, with 80% to 90% observed a single time. Together, the top ten hold under 2.5% of the sample.

Notes on this clone: Its recognized antigen is unknown. Base qualities are missing; no much larger clone stands one base away.

Participants in the prospective study were aged roughly 18 to 95 years, lived in 20 to 30 United States geographic areas, and enrolled through a virtual design. In the prospective study, cohorts were assigned on the basis of participant-reported clinical history obtained from a screening survey and a study questionnaire. Recovered participants in ImmuneRACE Cohort 3 were defined by two consecutive negative NP/OP PCR tests, clearance by a healthcare professional, or resolution of symptoms. Mobile phlebotomists in the prospective study collected whole blood, serum and a nasopharyngeal or oropharyngeal swab from every participant. Prospective study participants could optionally give additional blood draws and questionnaires over an approximately 2-month period. Before DNA extraction, prospective study blood samples were shipped either frozen or at room temperature. V and J lose 5 bases and 7 bases, and a span of 12 bases separates them. The CDR3 holds 13 amino acids from the cysteine to the phenylalanine. Left in the record is the CDR3 DNA by itself, 39 bases read in frame from the first base.

The chain is encoded by TRBV12-3 or TRBV12-4 joined to TRBJ1-5; tentative D gene TRBD1, with 5 bases matching. Sequencing input: PBMCs or T cells enriched from blood (not recorded which). This TCR was recovered from a man aged 25-45 years who had recovered from COVID-19. The DNA sequence is given as TGTGCCAGCAGTACATTCGGGGGACAGCCCCAGCATTTT. Its protein product is CASSTFGGQPQHF.